This TCR beta chain was sequenced during a study of CD8 T cells in ankylosing spondylitis. Study outcomes and limitations: Seemingly characteristic of ankylosing spondylitis blood was a TCR beta motif consisting of several highly homologous variants.

TCRdb reanalysed the 5' RACE reads using MiXCR and keeps one entry per CDR3 protein. This table has about 540,000 distinct CDR3 sequences, about an eighth appearing once. This clonotype was seen at least ten times. Antigen unknown. The sequence came from a male donor with ankylosing spondylitis. The source material was blood, either unsorted or a sorted T cell fraction (not recorded which).

The CDR3 coding sequence is TGTGCCAGCAGTTTCCCCCGTGGGTCTGGAAACACCATATATTTT. Its protein is CASSFPRGSGNTIYF. The genes are TRBV12-3 or TRBV12-4 and TRBJ1-3, with D unclear. V lost 3 bases and J lost 1, with 10 bases in between. This CDR3 has 15 amino acids.